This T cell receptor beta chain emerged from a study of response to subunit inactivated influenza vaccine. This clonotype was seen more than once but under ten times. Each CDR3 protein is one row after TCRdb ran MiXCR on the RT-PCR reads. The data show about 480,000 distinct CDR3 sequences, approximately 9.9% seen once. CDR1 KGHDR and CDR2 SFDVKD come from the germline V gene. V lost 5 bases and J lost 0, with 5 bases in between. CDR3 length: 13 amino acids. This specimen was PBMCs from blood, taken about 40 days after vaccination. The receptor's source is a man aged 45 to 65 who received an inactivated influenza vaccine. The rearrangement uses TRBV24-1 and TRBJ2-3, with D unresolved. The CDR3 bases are TGTGCCACCAGTGTTCCTAGCACAGATACGCAGTATTTT. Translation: CATSVPSTDTQYF.